These 9 T cell receptor beta chains came from one sample sequenced in a study of blood T cell repertoires in COVID-19. The table came from immunoSEQ multiplex PCR; TCRdb's copy has only in-frame clones and leaves some out. The sample lists about 250,000 clones, about 79% occurring once. The specimen sequenced was peripheral blood. These receptors were collected from a man aged 80 or over with acute or convalescent COVID-19.

The chain carries TRBV7-9 and TRBJ2-7; D is uncertain. Per germline, CDR1 SEHNR and CDR2 FQNEAQ (reference sequence). The CDR3 runs to 12 residues. As DNA, the CDR3 is TGTGTCACAATGGGCTTGTCCTACGAGCAGTACTTC. Translating it yields CVTMGLSYEQYF.

This rearrangement joins TRBV24-1 to TRBJ2-2, with 7 positions matching TRBD1. The CDR3 runs to 15 residues. Trimming at V came to 5 bases and at J to 1 base, leaving 3 bases not matched to a gene. Germline V CDR1 and CDR2: KGHDR, SFDVKD. In DNA form, the CDR3 reads TGTGCCACCAGTGGACAGGGCAAGAACACCGGGGAGCTGTTTTTT. It yields the protein CATSGQGKNTGELFF.

The rearrangement joins TRBV12-5 to TRBJ2-7, with D possibly matching TRBD2 (5 bases). The CDR3 has 15 residues. Germline V gene lookup returns CDR1 LGHNT and CDR2 FRNRAP. The germline V and J ends were trimmed by 0 bases and 1 base, with 10 bases remaining between them. CDR3 nucleotides: TGTGCTAGTGGTTTGGTAAGCGGAAGGTCCTACGAGCAGTACTTC. Its protein product is CASGLVSGRSYEQYF.

The chain links TRBV11-2 to TRBJ2-7, with TRBD1 as a possible D gene (6 bases). The CDR3 length is 18 residues. Looked up from germline, CDR1 is SGHAT and CDR2 is FQNNGV. V gave up 4 bases and J gave up 6 bases, with 28 bases separating them. The CDR3 region has the DNA TGTGCCAGCAGCTCAAAACTAACAACCGGGACAAGCTTCGGCGAGCAGTACTTC. Translation: CASSSKLTTGTSFGEQYF. Full variable domain (remainder filled in from reference TRBV11-2 and TRBJ2-7): EAGVAQSPRYKIIEKRQSVAFWCNPISGHATLYWYQQILGQGPKLLIQFQNNGVVDDSQLPKDRFSAERLKGVDSTLKIQPAKLEDSAVYLCASSSKLTTGTSFGEQYFGPGTRLTVT.

This rearrangement joins TRBV3-1 (or the pseudogene TRBV3-2) to TRBJ2-1; 7 nucleotides agree with TRBD2. There are 14 residues in the CDR3. The V gene's germline CDR1 is LGHDT and CDR2 YNNKEL (reference sequence). Unmatched junction bases numbered 1, after V lost 0 bases and J lost 5 bases. CDR3 sequence (DNA): TGTGCCAGCAGCCAAGATCTAGCGGACAATGAGCAGTTCTTC. It is translated as CASSQDLADNEQFF.

This clone was seen only once. V gene TRBV5-1 combines with J gene TRBJ1-5; the D is unclear. Germline-derived CDR1 and CDR2 are SGHRS and YFSETQ. Trimming took 0 bases from V and 0 from J, leaving 7 bases between them. The CDR3 spans 15 residues. DNA for the CDR3: TGCGCCAGCAGCTTGGGAGAGCATAGCAATCAGCCCCAGCATTTT. It codes for CASSLGEHSNQPQHF.

The V and J genes are TRBV25-1 and TRBJ1-2; perhaps TRBD1 as D (5 bases). In germline, CDR1 is MGHDK, CDR2 SYGVNS. The V and J ends lost 4 bases and 6 bases respectively, with 18 bases between them. The CDR3 is 15 residues long. The CDR3 nucleotides read TGTGCCAGCAGTGCCACCCCGGCGAAGGGGAATGGCTACACCTTC. Its protein is CASSATPAKGNGYTF.

The V and J genes are TRBV19 and TRBJ1-2, with D perhaps matching TRBD1 (6 bases). The germline V gene has CDR1 LNHDA and CDR2 SQIVND (reference sequence). The CDR3 consists of 15 residues. V was shortened by 4 bases and J by 4 bases, with 16 bases between the two germline ends. CDR3 bases: TGTGCCAGTAGTAACTACAGGGATCCCTTCTATGGCTACACCTTC. Its translation: CASSNYRDPFYGYTF.

The V and J genes are TRBV11-3 and TRBJ2-3; 7 bases fit TRBD1. Germline-derived CDR1 and CDR2 are SGHNT and YENEEA. Germline trimming cut 5 bases from V and 2 bases from J; bases unmatched to any gene: 7. This CDR3 spans 15 amino acids. The CDR3 here is CASSPGTAFTDTQYF. The CDR3 DNA sequence: TGTGCCAGCAGCCCCGGGACAGCTTTCACAGATACGCAGTATTTT.